This T cell receptor beta chain was profiled in a study of cytotoxic CD8 clonotypes in ibrutinib-treated CLL. About the research overall: Response was recorded as partial in approximately 25 patients and complete in 2; at median roughly 68 months, approximately 15 remained remitted and approximately 12 had progressed.

TCRdb's copy holds only in-frame clones and misses some; the assay was immunoSEQ multiplex PCR. The table has around 97,000 clones, around 80% seen once; the top ten hold about 34%. V dropped 3 bases and J dropped 4 bases, with 7 bases sitting between them. The CDR3 extends over 13 amino acids. Germline V gene lookup returns CDR1 MDHEN and CDR2 SYDVKM. The source material was PBMCs, sampled after 12 months of ibrutinib treatment. The rearrangement links TRBV28 to TRBJ1-5; no definite D call. This TCR was recovered from a human donor with chronic lymphocytic leukemia. The CDR3 DNA follows: TGTGCCAGCAGTTTTCCTCGGAATCAGCCCCAGCATTTT. Translation gives CASSFPRNQPQHF. Looking up the rest from reference TRBV28 and TRBJ1-5 gives the full variable domain: DVKVTQSSRYLVKRTGEKVFLECVQDMDHENMFWYRQDPGLGLRLIYFSYDVKMKEKGDIPEGYSVSREKKERFSLILESASTNQTSMYLCASSFPRNQPQHFGDGTRLSIL.